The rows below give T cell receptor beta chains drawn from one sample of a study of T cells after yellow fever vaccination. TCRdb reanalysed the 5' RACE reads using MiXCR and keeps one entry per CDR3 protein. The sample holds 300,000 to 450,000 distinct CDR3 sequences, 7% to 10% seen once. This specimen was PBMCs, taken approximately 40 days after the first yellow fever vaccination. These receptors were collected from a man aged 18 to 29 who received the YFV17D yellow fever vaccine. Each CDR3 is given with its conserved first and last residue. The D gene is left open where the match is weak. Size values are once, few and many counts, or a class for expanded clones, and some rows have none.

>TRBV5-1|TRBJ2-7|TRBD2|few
TGCGCCAGCAGCCCCATTCTAGCGGGGAGAACCTACGAGCAGTACTTC
CASSPILAGRTYEQYF
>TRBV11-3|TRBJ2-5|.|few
TGTGCCAGCAGCTGGGGACCCGGGGAGACCCAGTACTTC
CASSWGPGETQYF
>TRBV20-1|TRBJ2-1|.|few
TGCAGTGCTAGAGATCTCCGCAGGCTGAACCTCAATGAGCAGTTCTTC
CSARDLRRLNLNEQFF
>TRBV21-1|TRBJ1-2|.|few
TGTGCCAGCCCTGGGGGGACGTATGGCTACACCTTC
CASPGGTYGYTF
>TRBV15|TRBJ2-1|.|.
TGTGCCACCCAGGGCAGGTACAATGAGCAGTTCTTC
CATQGRYNEQFF
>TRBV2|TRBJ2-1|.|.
TGTGCCAGCAGTGAAGGGGGTGGTTCGGGGGATCGCTCCTACAATGAGCAGTTCTTC
CASSEGGGSGDRSYNEQFF
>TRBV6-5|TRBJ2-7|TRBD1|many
TGTGCCAGCAGTTACCGGGACAGGGGTCCCTACGAGCAGTACTTC
CASSYRDRGPYEQYF
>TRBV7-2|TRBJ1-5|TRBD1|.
TGTGCCAGCAGCTTTCAGGGGGCCGGGAGTCAGCCCCAGCATTTT
CASSFQGAGSQPQHF
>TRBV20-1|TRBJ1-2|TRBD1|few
TGCAGTGCTCCGACAGGGGCCGAATATGGCTACACCTTC
CSAPTGAEYGYTF
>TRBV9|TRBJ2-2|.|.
TGTGCCAGCAGCGAGGAGATAGACACCGGGGAGCTGTTTTTT
CASSEEIDTGELFF
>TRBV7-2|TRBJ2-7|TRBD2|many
TGTGCCAGCAGCGACCCTAGCGGGGGGGACGAGCAGTACTTC
CASSDPSGGDEQYF
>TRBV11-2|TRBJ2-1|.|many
TGTGCCAGCAGCTTAGAACCAGGGCCGTACAATGAGCAGTTCTTC
CASSLEPGPYNEQFF
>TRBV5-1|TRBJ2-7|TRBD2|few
TGCGCCAGCAGCGGAACGGGGGGGAGGTCCTACGAGCAGTACTTC
CASSGTGGRSYEQYF
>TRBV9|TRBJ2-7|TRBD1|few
TGTGCCAGCAGCCTCGGGACAGGGGCTCCCTACGAGCAGTACTTC
CASSLGTGAPYEQYF
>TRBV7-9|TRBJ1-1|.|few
TGTGCCAGCAGCTCCGGCGGGGGTCGGATCACTGAAGCTTTCTTT
CASSSGGGRITEAFF
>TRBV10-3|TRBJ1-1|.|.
TGTGCCATCAGTGAGATTGGCAGGGGTATGGCTGAAGCTTTCTTT
CAISEIGRGMAEAFF
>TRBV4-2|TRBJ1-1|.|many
TGTGCCAGCAGCCAAGTAGAGAACACTGAAGCTTTCTTT
CASSQVENTEAFF
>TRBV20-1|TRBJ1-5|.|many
TGCAGTGCTGATAGTTTCAATCAGCCCCAGCATTTT
CSADSFNQPQHF
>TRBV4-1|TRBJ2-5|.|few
TGCGCCAGCAGCCAAGATTTCCGCCTGGGACAACTCCAAGAGACCCAGTACTTC
CASSQDFRLGQLQETQYF
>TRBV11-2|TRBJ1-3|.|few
TGTGCCAGCAGCCTAGGAGGACTCTCTGGAAACACCATATATTTT
CASSLGGLSGNTIYF
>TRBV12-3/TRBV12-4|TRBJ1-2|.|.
TGTGCCAGCAGTTTGCGACCTCGACTAAACATATGGGCTAACTATGGCTACACCTTC
CASSLRPRLNIWANYGYTF
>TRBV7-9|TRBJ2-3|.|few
TGTGCCAGCAGCGAGGGGGGGTTGGGGACAGATACGCAGTATTTT
CASSEGGLGTDTQYF
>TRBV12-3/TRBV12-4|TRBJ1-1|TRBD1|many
TGTGCCAGCACGCCGGGACAGATGAACACTGAAGCTTTCTTT
CASTPGQMNTEAFF
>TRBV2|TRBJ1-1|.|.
TGTGCCAGCAGTGAAAGTTCCGGGGGCTTTGAAGCTTTCTTT
CASSESSGGFEAFF
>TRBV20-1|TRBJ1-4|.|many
TGCAGTGCTAGAGATGTATGGGCGGCGGAGCTTAATGAAAAACTGTTTTTT
CSARDVWAAELNEKLFF
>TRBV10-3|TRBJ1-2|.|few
TGTGCCATCAGTGTTGCCGGGACAAAGTCCGGATATGGCTACACCTTC
CAISVAGTKSGYGYTF
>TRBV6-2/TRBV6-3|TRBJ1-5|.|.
TGTGCCACCAGTCCCTGGGGGGGCGGCAATCAGCCCCAGCATTTT
CATSPWGGGNQPQHF
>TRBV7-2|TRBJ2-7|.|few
TGTGCCAGCAGCTGGGCTCTTTATTCGAGCTCCTACGAGCAGTACTTC
CASSWALYSSSYEQYF
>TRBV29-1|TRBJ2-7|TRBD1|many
TGCAGCGTTGTCTCAGTGGGGACAGGCGCCTACGAGCAGTACTTC
CSVVSVGTGAYEQYF
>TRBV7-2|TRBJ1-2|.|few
TGTGCCAGCATCCAGTCTCCCGGTGGCTACACCTTC
CASIQSPGGYTF
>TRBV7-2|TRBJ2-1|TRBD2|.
TGTGCCAGCAGCGCGGGACTAGCGGGGTCCCGGGTTGAGCAGTTCTTC
CASSAGLAGSRVEQFF
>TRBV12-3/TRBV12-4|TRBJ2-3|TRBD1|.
TGTGCCAGCAGTTTTTGGCTAGCCCCGAGGGGGCCAGATACGCAGTATTTT
CASSFWLAPRGPDTQYF
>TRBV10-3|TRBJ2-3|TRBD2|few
TGTGCCATCAGTGAGCCCACCCTTACTAGCGGGGTTACAGATACGCAGTATTTT
CAISEPTLTSGVTDTQYF
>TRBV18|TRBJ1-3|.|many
TGTGCCAGCTCACACAATCCGGGAGACGACGGCGGAAACACCATATATTTT
CASSHNPGDDGGNTIYF
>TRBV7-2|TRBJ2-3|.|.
TGTGCCAGCAGCTTTAACAGTTTTGATACGCAGTATTTT
CASSFNSFDTQYF
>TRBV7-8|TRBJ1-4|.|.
TGTGCCAGCAGCTTAAATGGAGAAAAACTGTTTTTT
CASSLNGEKLFF
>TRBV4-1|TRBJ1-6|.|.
TGCGCCAGCAGCCAAGACAGGAACCTTCCCCAAGGTTCACCCCTCCACTTT
CASSQDRNLPQGSPLHF
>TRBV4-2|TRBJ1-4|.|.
TGTGCCAGCAGCCAAGGGGGGCCTAATGAAAAACTGTTTTTT
CASSQGGPNEKLFF
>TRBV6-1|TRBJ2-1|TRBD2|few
TGTGCCAGCAGTGAAAGGCTAGCGGGGGCTAAGACTGAGCAGTTCTTC
CASSERLAGAKTEQFF
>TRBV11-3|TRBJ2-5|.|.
TGTGCCAGCAGCTTAGACGGCGCCGGGGAGACCCAGTACTTC
CASSLDGAGETQYF
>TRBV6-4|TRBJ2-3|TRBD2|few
TGTGCCAGCAGTGGGACTAGCGGGGCAGATACGCAGTATTTT
CASSGTSGADTQYF
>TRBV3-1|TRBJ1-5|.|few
TGTGCCAGCAGCCAAGATTGGGGGGGCAATCAGCCCCAGCATTTT
CASSQDWGGNQPQHF